The clone carrying this T cell receptor (beta chain) showed up just once. This sample was included in a study of cytomegalovirus exposure and HLA in healthy donors. Trimming stripped 4 bases from V and 4 bases from J, with 15 bases between. The CDR3 has 15 residues. Germline V gene sequence: CDR1 SGHNT, CDR2 YYREEE (reference sequence). PCR amplification relied on 60 Vbeta primers (plus 13 Jbeta primers). The table came from immunoSEQ multiplex PCR; TCRdb's copy has only in-frame clones and leaves some out. In the table there are under 200,000 clones, approximately 80% of which are singletons. Sample: PBMCs. The sequence came from a woman under 30 in good health and CMV-seronegative. The gene calls are TRBV5-4 and TRBJ2-1; tentatively, D is TRBD1 (5 bases). CDR3 region: CASSRTGNAYNEQFF. CDR3 nucleotide sequence: TGTGCCAGCAGCCGAACAGGAAATGCGTACAATGAGCAGTTCTTC.